The 10 T cell receptor beta chains presented below share a single source sample, sequenced in a study of CD8 T cells in Susac syndrome. When the RNA was reverse transcribed, random hexamers were used with an input of roughly 0.45 to 1 ug. TCRdb re-analysed the immunoSEQ multiplex PCR reads in MiXCR, keeping a single row per CDR3 protein. The table lists tens of thousands of distinct CDR3 sequences, approximately 94% of them singletons. Material: CD4+ T cells from PBMCs. These receptors were obtained from a human donor with Susac syndrome.

The chain employs TRBV29-1 and TRBJ1-2, with 9 nucleotides matching TRBD1. CDR1 and CDR2 from the germline V gene are SQVTM and ANQGSEA. The CDR3 is made up of 11 amino acids. The V gene end was trimmed by 6 bases and the J gene end by 7 bases; junction bases not matched to a gene: 3. DNA of the CDR3: TGCAGCGTCACAGGGGGCGGTGGCTACACCTTC. Its translation: CSVTGGGGYTF.

The J gene is TRBJ1-2, the V gene TRBV7-9; 10 bases line up with TRBD1. J was trimmed by 5 bases and V by 4 bases; bases with no gene match: 4. The CDR3 spans 14 residues. Germline V gene sequence: CDR1 SEHNR, CDR2 FQNEAQ (reference sequence). DNA for the CDR3: TGTGCCAGCAGCTCCCGGACAGGGGGGTATGGCTACACCTTC. It is translated as CASSSRTGGYGYTF.

This chain uses TRBV28 with TRBJ1-1, with 7 nucleotides matching TRBD1. The CDR3 is made up of 14 amino acids. Germline V gene data show CDR1 as MDHEN and CDR2 as SYDVKM. V lost 3 bases to trimming and J lost 4 bases; unmatched junction nucleotides: 5. Written as DNA, the CDR3 is TGTGCCAGCAGTTTGGCCCAGGGGGTCACTGAAGCTTTCTTT. As protein: CASSLAQGVTEAFF.

The V and J genes are TRBV27 and TRBJ1-1, with D maybe TRBD1 (6 bases). Germline V gene lookup returns CDR1 MNHEY and CDR2 SMNVEV (reference sequence). This CDR3 comprises 16 residues. Trimming shortened V by 1 base and J by 0 bases, and 12 bases separated the two germline ends. The CDR3 DNA reads as TGTGCCAGCAGTTTATACCGGACAGCCATGAACACTGAAGCTTTCTTT. Protein: CASSLYRTAMNTEAFF.

The J gene is TRBJ1-6, the V gene TRBV19; D unclear. The CDR3 length is 14 residues. Germline CDR1 reads LNHDA; CDR2 reads SQIVND (reference sequence). V shed 7 bases and J shed 7 bases, with 14 bases lying between them. CDR3 sequence (DNA): TGTGCCAGTAAGGAAGTGACCTTAAATTCACCCCTCCACTTT. Translation gives CASKEVTLNSPLHF.

The genes are TRBV3-1 and TRBJ2-1; 10 bases match TRBD2. Germline V gene data show CDR1 as LGHDT and CDR2 as YNNKEL (reference sequence). The ends lost 2 bases at V and 6 bases at J; junction bases unmatched: 4. The CDR3 contains 15 residues. CDR3 coding DNA: TGTGCCAGCAGCCAAAGGGCTAGCGGGAGCAATGAGCAGTTCTTC. Amino acid sequence: CASSQRASGSNEQFF.

The rearrangement uses TRBV20-1 and TRBJ2-4, with a possible D match to TRBD1 (7 bases). The CDR3 extends over 14 amino acids. Germline V gives CDR1 DFQATT, CDR2 SNEGSKA (reference sequence). V was pared by 1 base and J by 7 bases, with 14 bases between. CDR3 coding DNA: TGCAGTGCTAGAGTTGCAGGGGGGTCGAACATTCAGTACTTC. Translated: CSARVAGGSNIQYF.

The chain joins TRBV18 to TRBJ2-2; D is undetermined. CDR3 size: 16 residues. The V gene's germline CDR1 is KGHSH and CDR2 LQKENI. Trimming pared 2 bases from V and 1 base from J, leaving 11 bases between. The CDR3: CASSPARSQNTGELFF. The CDR3 DNA is TGTGCCAGCTCACCAGCGCGGTCCCAGAACACCGGGGAGCTGTTTTTT.

The V gene is TRBV7-8, the J gene TRBJ1-4; D call uncertain. V lost 2 bases to trimming and J lost 2 bases, with 15 bases between them. Germline CDR1 is SGHVS and CDR2 is FQNEAQ. The CDR3 totals 17 residues. CDR3 residues: CASSLISSVGTNEKLFF. CDR3 coding DNA: TGTGCCAGCAGCTTAATATCCTCGGTCGGCACTAATGAAAAACTGTTTTTT.

The gene calls are TRBV6-5 and TRBJ2-7; D may match TRBD1 or TRBD2 (6 bases each). The CDR3 loop spans 15 amino acids. V lost 5 bases, J lost 5 bases, and 19 bases lay in between. Germline V gene sequence: CDR1 MNHEY, CDR2 SVGAGI. The CDR3 loop is CASSVQGGRIHEQYF. The CDR3 DNA follows: TGTGCCAGCAGTGTGCAAGGGGGGCGCATCCACGAGCAGTACTTC.